A single sample gave rise to the 29 T cell receptor beta chains below, sequenced in a study of T cells in Graves' hyperthyroidism and ophthalmopathy. Researchers amplified the TCR beta CDR3 regions from RNA transcripts. HTBI primers were used for first-round RT-PCR of the TCR CDR3. TCRdb called the multiplex PCR reads again in MiXCR, with one record for every CDR3 protein. The sample has over 450,000 distinct CDR3 sequences, 15% to 20% seen once. The sample taken for sequencing was blood. These receptors all come from a woman aged 18-29 years with Graves' ophthalmopathy.

V gene TRBV10-3 combines with J gene TRBJ1-3, with D unresolved. The CDR3 contains 16 residues. The germline gives CDR1 ENHRY, CDR2 SYGVKD. V was clipped by 3 bases and J by 0 bases, with 12 bases between them. CDR3 nucleotides: TGTGCCATCAGTGACCCGGACCCGGCCTCTGGAAACACCATATATTTT. It specifies CAISDPDPASGNTIYF.

In its sample, this clonotype was seen a few times. The chain uses TRBV29-1 and TRBJ2-1; the match to TRBD2 covers 7 bases. The CDR3 has 13 residues. The V gene end was trimmed by 6 bases and the J gene end by 8 bases; junction bases not matched to a gene: 10. Germline lookup yields CDR1 SQVTM and CDR2 ANQGSEA. The CDR3 sequence is CSVPKRGAHEQFF. The DNA for the CDR3 is TGCAGCGTCCCAAAGCGGGGAGCCCATGAGCAGTTCTTC.

This clonotype has a count of ten or more. The chain carries TRBV27 and TRBJ1-1; the D gene is possibly TRBD1 (6 bases). Germline lookup yields CDR1 MNHEY and CDR2 SMNVEV (reference sequence). V was cut by 4 bases and J by 0 bases, with 12 bases left in between. This CDR3 contains 15 residues. The CDR3 coding sequence is TGTGCCAGCAGTTCATGGGACACGATGAACACTGAAGCTTTCTTT. The encoded protein is CASSSWDTMNTEAFF.

This clonotype was observed a handful of times. This chain connects TRBV9 to TRBJ1-5; possibly TRBD1 for D (6 bases). Germline-derived CDR1 and CDR2 are SGDLS and YYNGEE. CDR3 length: 15 amino acids. V dropped 3 bases and J dropped 3 bases, with 13 bases sitting between them. CDR3 nucleotides: TGTGCCAGCAGCGAATTCACAGGGCCCAATCAGCCCCAGCATTTT. It yields the protein CASSEFTGPNQPQHF.

This clonotype was seen at least ten times. This chain connects TRBV12-3 or TRBV12-4 to TRBJ1-1, with 11 bases fitting TRBD1. After removal of 5 bases from V and 4 bases from J, the junction contained 6 bases not matched to a gene. This CDR3 is built from 15 residues. The CDR3 sequence: CASSATGQGATEAFF. The CDR3 DNA follows: TGTGCCAGCAGTGCTACCGGACAGGGGGCCACTGAAGCTTTCTTT.

This clonotype was observed many times. The chain is built from TRBV20-1 and TRBJ2-7; 9 bases agree with TRBD1. Germline CDR1 and CDR2: DFQATT and SNEGSKA (reference sequence). The CDR3 length is 14 residues. V shed 5 bases and J 4 bases; nucleotides not matched to a gene: 9. The CDR3 nucleotides are TGCAGTGCTGACCCGGGACAGGGAATGTACGAGCAGTACTTC. It encodes CSADPGQGMYEQYF.

This clonotype was picked up a small number of times. The chain couples TRBV9 to TRBJ2-7; D gene uncertain. CDR3 length equals 15 residues. Trimming removed 0 bases from V and 3 bases from J, with 13 bases in between. Germline lookup yields CDR1 SGDLS and CDR2 YYNGEE. CDR3 amino acids: CASSVDPANVYEQYF. The CDR3 coding sequence is TGTGCCAGCAGCGTAGACCCCGCTAACGTCTACGAGCAGTACTTC. The full variable domain, completed using reference TRBV9 and TRBJ2-7, is DSGVTQTPKHLITATGQRVTLRCSPRSGDLSVYWYQQSLDQGLQFLIQYYNGEERAKGNILERFSAQQFPDLHSELNLSSLELGDSALYFCASSVDPANVYEQYFGPGTRLTVT.

This clonotype was recorded at least ten times. The chain has TRBV7-9 and TRBJ2-3, with 8 positions matching TRBD2. V was clipped by 2 bases and J by 2 bases; unmatched bases: 6. The CDR3 sequence is 16 residues long. Germline CDR1 reads SEHNR; CDR2 reads FQNEAQ (reference sequence). The CDR3 sequence: CASSLSYGRATDTQYF. For the CDR3, the DNA is TGTGCCAGCAGCTTAAGTTACGGGAGGGCCACAGATACGCAGTATTTT. The full variable domain, in which reference TRBV7-9 and TRBJ2-3 provide the parts outside the CDR3, is DTGVSQNPRHKITKRGQNVTFRCDPISEHNRLYWYRQTLGQGPEFLTYFQNEAQLEKSRLLSDRFSAERPKGSFSTLEIQRTEQGDSAMYLCASSLSYGRATDTQYFGPGTRLTVL.

At least ten counts were recorded for this clonotype. The chain carries TRBV4-1 and TRBJ2-1, with TRBD2 identical over 8 bases. Germline CDR1 reads MGHRA; CDR2 reads YSYEKL. The CDR3 covers 15 residues. The ends lost 0 bases at V and 8 bases at J; junction bases unmatched: 6. The CDR3 protein is CASSQEKRGIDEQFF. The CDR3 DNA reads TGCGCCAGCAGCCAAGAAAAGCGGGGGATCGATGAGCAGTTCTTC.

This clonotype came up many times. V and J are TRBV20-1 and TRBJ2-7; D is perhaps TRBD2 (6 bases). The CDR3 contains 13 residues. Germline CDR1 reads DFQATT; CDR2 reads SNEGSKA (reference sequence). Deletions cut 6 bases from V and 4 bases from J, with 16 bases between. The CDR3 region has the DNA TGCAGTGCACAGGCCGGAGGGGAGTACGAGCAGTACTTC. The encoded protein is CSAQAGGEYEQYF.

In its sample, this clonotype was seen many times. The V call is TRBV6-1, the J call TRBJ1-1, with 7 bases that match TRBD1. CDR3 size: 15 residues. From germline, CDR1 is MNHNS and CDR2 SASEGT. V was pared by 7 bases and J by 2 bases, with 10 bases of the junction left unmatched. This chain's CDR3 is CASTYMGQLNTEAFF. In DNA, the CDR3 is TGTGCCAGCACCTACATGGGACAGCTAAACACTGAAGCTTTCTTT.

The table lists this clonotype with many counts. The chain has TRBV11-1 and TRBJ1-1; no reliable D call. The CDR3 is made up of 14 amino acids. V lost 1 base to trimming and J lost 5 bases, with 11 bases between them. CDR1 and CDR2 from the germline V gene are SGHAT and FQDESV (reference sequence). The CDR3 spells CASSLGYGNTEAFF. The CDR3 nucleotides read TGTGCCAGCAGCTTAGGCTACGGGAATACTGAAGCTTTCTTT.

This clonotype was counted at least ten times. The gene calls are TRBV20-1 and TRBJ1-2; 9 nucleotides align to TRBD1. Unmatched junction bases numbered 8, after V lost 3 bases and J lost 0 bases. The CDR3 spans 16 residues. From germline, CDR1 is DFQATT and CDR2 SNEGSKA (reference sequence). The DNA of the CDR3 is TGCAGTGCTAGCTTAAGGACAGGGGCTACTAACTATGGCTACACCTTC. Translation: CSASLRTGATNYGYTF.

This clonotype was seen ten or more times. The chain employs TRBV13 and TRBJ2-7, with 7 positions matching TRBD2. V lost 5 bases to trimming and J lost 4 bases; unmatched junction nucleotides: 5. Germline V gives CDR1 PRHDT, CDR2 FYEKMQ (reference sequence). This CDR3 has 13 amino acids. The CDR3 coding sequence is TGTGCCAGCAGCCCAGGGAGGGTATACGAGCAGTACTTC. Residues: CASSPGRVYEQYF.

For this clonotype: Just one base apart from a much larger clone, this may be a read error. The CDR3 ends on some other residue instead of the conserved phenylalanine or tryptophan, so this is likely a read error. The chain has TRBV28 and TRBJ2-7; maybe TRBD2 (6 bases). Looked up from germline, CDR1 is MDHEN and CDR2 is SYDVKM. V was trimmed by 3 bases and J by 3 bases, leaving 12 bases between them. This CDR3 comprises 14 residues. CDR3 DNA: TGTGCCAGCAGTTTGGGCGGGGTTGTCTACGAGCAGTACCTC. Amino acid sequence: CASSLGGVVYEQYL.

The sample holds many counts of this clonotype. This chain connects TRBV27 to TRBJ2-7; 7 nucleotides agree with TRBD1. Germline-derived CDR1 and CDR2 are MNHEY and SMNVEV (reference sequence). This CDR3 has 18 amino acids. The V segment lost 2 bases and the J segment 4 bases; nucleotides outside the gene matches: 17. This chain's CDR3 is CASSLRVGSEGAKYEQYF. In DNA, the CDR3 is TGTGCCAGCAGTTTAAGGGTGGGGAGCGAGGGGGCGAAATACGAGCAGTACTTC.

This clonotype occurred many times. The V and J genes are TRBV27 and TRBJ2-7; TRBD1 or TRBD2 may be the D gene (6 bases each). The germline V gene encodes CDR1 MNHEY and CDR2 SMNVEV (reference sequence). The ends were cut back, 2 bases at V and 0 bases at J, with 11 bases in the middle. The CDR3 sequence is 15 residues long. Here the CDR3 DNA reads TGTGCCAGCAGTTTACGGGGGCGGAGCTCCTACGAGCAGTACTTC. Its protein is CASSLRGRSSYEQYF.

This clonotype occurred many times. This chain connects TRBV27 to TRBJ2-7; TRBD1 matches 11 bases. Germline CDR1 reads MNHEY; CDR2 reads SMNVEV (reference sequence). V shed 3 bases, J shed 5 bases, and the junction held 3 bases outside the gene matches. This CDR3 is built from 14 residues. CDR3 nucleotide sequence: TGTGCCAGCAGTTTGAGGACAGGGGGCCACGAGCAGTACTTC. It yields the protein CASSLRTGGHEQYF.

This clonotype was picked up many times. This sequence joins TRBV5-5 and TRBJ1-4, with unresolved D. This CDR3 is 16 amino acids long. The germline V gene has CDR1 SGHKS and CDR2 YYEKEE (reference sequence). V was shortened by 1 base and J by 0 bases, with 10 bases between the two germline ends. The DNA for the CDR3 is TGTGCCAGCAGCTTGCATGGTGGGGCAACTAATGAAAAACTGTTTTTT. This encodes CASSLHGGATNEKLFF.

This clonotype came up once. A much larger clone sits a single nucleotide away, making a read error possible. V and J are TRBV28 and TRBJ2-5; no clear D gene. Germline assignment: CDR1 MDHEN and CDR2 SYDVKM. This CDR3 has 11 amino acids. CDR3 DNA: TGTGCCGGCAGTTCTGCAACGGCCCAGTACTTC. Protein sequence: CAGSSATAQYF.

This clonotype was seen only a few times. The chain employs TRBV28 and TRBJ1-4; 11 bases are shared with TRBD1. This CDR3 comprises 15 residues. The junction had 5 bases not matched to a gene; V was cut back by 3 bases and J by 8 bases. Germline loops: CDR1 MDHEN, CDR2 SYDVKM. The CDR3 here is CASSFGQGAREKLFF. DNA for the CDR3: TGTGCCAGCAGTTTTGGACAGGGGGCTCGAGAAAAACTGTTTTTT.

This clonotype was counted at least ten times. J is TRBJ1-1 and V is TRBV28; D is ambiguous. Germline CDR1 reads MDHEN; CDR2 reads SYDVKM. This CDR3 spans 14 amino acids. V was trimmed by 6 bases and J by 0 bases, leaving 11 bases between them. As DNA, the CDR3 is TGTGCCAGCAGCTTACAGTCTTTGAACACTGAAGCTTTCTTT. Translated: CASSLQSLNTEAFF.

Note on this clonotype: A much larger clone lies a single base off, so this may be a read error. The chain is built from TRBV7-8 and TRBJ2-1, with a weak D call TRBD1 (7 bases). Germline CDR1 is SGHVS and CDR2 is FQNEAQ. The CDR3 is 16 residues long. V gave up 6 bases and J gave up 5 bases, with 20 bases separating them. The CDR3 region has the DNA TGTGCCAGCAGATTACCCCAGGGGGAGGTTGACAATGAGCAGTTCTTC. Translating gives CASRLPQGEVDNEQFF.

This clonotype was detected a few times. This sequence joins TRBV9 and TRBJ2-7; the D is unclear. The J call may be incorrect, as the DNA end agrees better with TRBJ2-1. The CDR3 is made up of 16 amino acids. Germline CDR1 reads SGDLS; CDR2 reads YYNGEE. CDR3 DNA: TGTGCCAGCAGCGTAGTTTCAAGTCGTCAACCCTACGAGCAGTTCTTC. As protein: CASSVVSSRQPYEQFF.

This clonotype was found many times. V usage is TRBV15 and J usage is TRBJ1-1; D is unresolved. This CDR3 region has 14 residues. Germline V lookup: CDR1 LNHNV, CDR2 YYDKDF (reference sequence). The V end lost 0 bases, the J end lost 1 base, and 6 bases lay between the germline ends. The chain's CDR3 is CATSRDVENTEAFF. The CDR3 DNA reads TGTGCCACCAGCAGAGATGTGGAGAACACTGAAGCTTTCTTT.

The chain links TRBV5-5 to TRBJ2-3, with TRBD2 matching over 9 bases. V lost 0 bases to trimming and J lost 5 bases; unmatched junction nucleotides: 7. Per germline, CDR1 SGHKS and CDR2 YYEKEE (reference sequence). The CDR3 is made up of 16 amino acids. CDR3 in DNA: TGTGCCAGCAGCTTGGAGGGCGCGGGAGGGATAGATACGCAGTATTTT. Its translation: CASSLEGAGGIDTQYF.

This clonotype was observed a handful of times. At one end, the junction sequence differs from germline, possibly due to a read error. The chain employs TRBV28 and TRBJ1-4; D might be TRBD1 (6 bases). There are 15 residues in the CDR3. Germline V CDR1 and CDR2: MDHEN, SYDVKM. This CDR3 reads CACSSQGFANEKLFF. As DNA, the CDR3 is TGTGCCTGCAGTTCCCAGGGGTTCGCTAATGAAAAACTGTTTTTT.

This clonotype occurred many times. The genes are TRBV20-1 and TRBJ2-3; possibly TRBD2 for D (5 bases). In germline, CDR1 is DFQATT, CDR2 SNEGSKA (reference sequence). The CDR3 length is 16 residues. Between the trimmed V and J ends, which lost 0 bases and 3 bases, there was a span of 16 bases. The CDR3 spells CSARDRVKTGTDTQYF. The DNA of the CDR3 is TGCAGTGCTAGAGATCGGGTGAAAACGGGAACAGATACGCAGTATTTT.

This clonotype was observed a few times. The chain employs TRBV5-1 and TRBJ2-5; no clear D gene. Germline-derived CDR1 and CDR2 are SGHRS and YFSETQ. Trimming shortened V by 4 bases and J by 2 bases, and 9 bases separated the two germline ends. The CDR3 consists of 13 residues. CDR3 amino acids: CASSAAPQETQYF. The CDR3 bases are TGCGCCAGCAGCGCAGCCCCGCAAGAGACCCAGTACTTC.